Listed here is a single TCR beta chain. In the same sample, other DNA sequences code for this CDR3. This sample is part of a study of blood T cell repertoires in COVID-19. This CDR3 comprises 11 residues. V was trimmed by 4 bases and J by 4 bases, leaving 4 bases between them. Germline V gene lookup returns CDR1 SNHLY and CDR2 FYNNEI. Clones were sequenced by immunoSEQ multiplex PCR, and TCRdb holds only the in-frame ones, with some missing. The profile shows about 160,000 clones, 70% to 90% of them singletons. The V and J genes are TRBV2 and TRBJ2-5; D is ambiguous. The receptor was derived from a woman between 45 and 60 years old with COVID-19, enrolled during active disease. The source material was peripheral blood. CDR3 residues: CASSARETQYF. The CDR3 region has the DNA TGTGCCAGCAGTGCGAGAGAGACCCAGTACTTC.